Sequencing of this T cell receptor beta chain was carried out in a study of cytomegalovirus exposure and HLA in healthy donors. Whole-study findings and limits: In a later analysis, HLA-C alleles had the fewest associated TCRs, DRB1 alleles the most. A link between a missense DCLRE1C variant and TCR beta V- and J-gene trimming emerged from a later analysis.

This PCR relied on a set of 60 Vbeta primers and 13 Jbeta primers. Clones were read by immunoSEQ multiplex PCR, and TCRdb kept only the in-frame ones, dropping some. The sample consists of 110,000 or so clones, around 66% of them appearing once. Healthy bone marrow donors supplied every sample. A few counts support this clone. The antigen remains undetermined. V was clipped by 3 bases and J by 6 bases; unmatched bases: 10. The germline V gene has CDR1 SGHTA and CDR2 FQGNSA. The CDR3 consists of 17 residues. The source is a man aged 18 to 29 in good health and CMV-seropositive. The sample consisted of PBMCs. The chain uses TRBV7-2 and TRBJ2-1, with 11 bases that match TRBD2. CDR3 protein: CASSFLSGLAGGNEQFF. The CDR3 nucleotides are TGTGCCAGCAGCTTCTTAAGCGGACTAGCGGGTGGCAATGAGCAGTTCTTC. The whole variable domain, remainder taken from reference TRBV7-2 and TRBJ2-1, is GAGVSQSPSNKVTEKGKDVELRCDPISGHTALYWYRQSLGQGLEFLIYFQGNSAPDKSGLPSDRFSAERTGGSVSTLTIQRTQQEDSAVYLCASSFLSGLAGGNEQFFGPGTRLTVL.